Below are 9 T cell receptor beta chains sequenced from a single sample in a study of beta chain features in type 1 diabetes. For these TCRs, the target antigens are not known. General observations from the study: Type 1 diabetes patients had TCRB CDR3s that were shorter (moderately but significantly so) in all four CD4+ subsets.

Every isolated RNA sample was fully reverse transcribed, so sequencing captured expressed TCRB transcripts. Sequenced by immunoSEQ multiplex PCR; TCRdb stores in-frame clones only, minus some. The sample yields roughly 340,000 clones, about 13% seen once. Sequences were obtained from naive CD4+ T cells from blood. The receptors stem from a woman aged 18-29 years with type 1 diabetes.

Concerning this clone itself: Different DNA sequences within this sample yield the same CDR3. The chain is built from TRBV4-1 and TRBJ2-5; D is uncertain. V lost 1 base and J lost 1, with 4 bases in between. The CDR3 is made up of 13 amino acids. Germline V gives CDR1 MGHRA, CDR2 YSYEKL. The CDR3 sequence: CASSQAVQETQYF. The CDR3 region has the DNA TGCGCCAGCAGCCAAGCTGTCCAAGAGACCCAGTACTTC.

The chain has TRBV9 and TRBJ2-5; the match to TRBD1 covers 12 bases. The CDR3 is 17 amino acids. Germline CDR1 reads SGDLS; CDR2 reads YYNGEE. V was pared by 4 bases and J by 5 bases, with 12 bases of the junction left unmatched. The chain's CDR3 is CASSPRGGTGGGETQYF. CDR3 in DNA: TGTGCCAGCAGCCCCAGGGGGGGGACAGGGGGCGGGGAGACCCAGTACTTC. Looking up the rest from reference TRBV9 and TRBJ2-5 gives the full variable domain: DSGVTQTPKHLITATGQRVTLRCSPRSGDLSVYWYQQSLDQGLQFLIQYYNGEERAKGNILERFSAQQFPDLHSELNLSSLELGDSALYFCASSPRGGTGGGETQYFGPGTRLLVL.

This clone was found a few times. The chain carries TRBV7-2 and TRBJ2-2; 9 bases are shared with TRBD2. The J segment lost 6 bases and the V segment lost 0 bases, leaving 5 bases of the junction unmatched. This CDR3 contains 16 residues. The V gene's germline CDR1 is SGHTA and CDR2 FQGNSA. CDR3 DNA: TGTGCCAGCAGCTTAGCGTCGCTAGCGGGATCCGGGGAGCTGTTTTTT. Translation gives CASSLASLAGSGELFF. Variable domain in full (rest from reference TRBV7-2 and TRBJ2-2): GAGVSQSPSNKVTEKGKDVELRCDPISGHTALYWYRQSLGQGLEFLIYFQGNSAPDKSGLPSDRFSAERTGGSVSTLTIQRTQQEDSAVYLCASSLASLAGSGELFFGEGSRLTVL.

The chain joins TRBV7-9 to TRBJ2-7; TRBD1 aligns across 8 bases. The CDR3 contains 14 residues. Germline CDR1 is SEHNR and CDR2 is FQNEAQ (reference sequence). J gave up 5 bases and V 5 bases, and 8 bases lay outside the gene matches. CDR3 sequence reads: CASSPGQGLNEQYF. DNA of the CDR3: TGTGCCAGCAGCCCAGGACAGGGTTTAAACGAGCAGTACTTC.

The chain recombines TRBV5-1 with TRBJ2-1; TRBD2 agrees at 11 bases. Germline V gene lookup returns CDR1 SGHRS and CDR2 YFSETQ. The junction had 3 bases not matched to a gene; V was cut back by 1 base and J by 6 bases. This CDR3 has 15 residues. The CDR3 loop reads CASSLTSGSGNEQFF. DNA of the CDR3: TGCGCCAGCAGCTTGACTAGCGGGAGCGGCAATGAGCAGTTCTTC. Supplemented by reference TRBV5-1 and TRBJ2-1, the full variable domain reads KAGVTQTPRYLIKTRGQQVTLSCSPISGHRSVSWYQQTPGQGLQFLFEYFSETQRNKGNFPGRFSGRQFSNSRSEMNVSTLELGDSALYLCASSLTSGSGNEQFFGPGTRLTVL.

This clone was counted between two and nine times. This chain joins TRBV18 and TRBJ1-1, with unresolved D. Trimming removed 1 base at V and 8 bases at J, with 14 bases between. Germline V gene data show CDR1 as KGHSH and CDR2 as LQKENI. The CDR3 length is 14 residues. The CDR3 DNA reads as TGTGCCAGCTCACCACGGGGTAGCGCGGGCGAAGCTTTCTTT. Encoded protein: CASSPRGSAGEAFF.

The rearrangement joins TRBV28 to TRBJ2-5; no clear D gene. CDR1 and CDR2 (germline): MDHEN, SYDVKM. CDR3 size: 13 residues. Deletions cut 3 bases from V and 3 bases from J, with 8 bases between. The CDR3 spells CASSLPQKETQYF. The CDR3 DNA is TGTGCCAGCAGTTTGCCCCAGAAAGAGACCCAGTACTTC.

V is TRBV5-6 and J is TRBJ1-1; 7 bases align to TRBD1. Per germline, CDR1 SGHDT and CDR2 YYEEEE. This CDR3 is built from 13 residues. After removal of 5 bases from V and 1 base from J, the junction contained 2 bases not matched to a gene. The CDR3 protein is CASRGGWNTEAFF. In nucleotides, the CDR3 is TGTGCCAGCAGAGGGGGCTGGAACACTGAAGCTTTCTTT.

Regarding this clone: The junction shows a germline mismatch at one end, possibly a read error. The chain employs TRBV30 and TRBJ1-2; D perhaps matches TRBD1 (5 bases). Looked up from germline, CDR1 is GTSNPN and CDR2 is SVGIG (reference sequence). This CDR3 is 13 amino acids long. This CDR3 is CAWSEGFSDTLRF. CDR3 DNA: TGTGCCTGGAGTGAGGGATTCTCGGACACCCTACGCTTC. The full variable domain, its missing parts supplied by reference TRBV30 and TRBJ1-2, is SQTIHQWPATLVQPVGSPLSLECTVEGTSNPNLYWYRQAAGRGLQLLFYSVGIGQISSEVPQNLSASRPQDRQFILSSKKLLLSDSGFYLCAWSEGFSDTLRFGSGTRLTVV.